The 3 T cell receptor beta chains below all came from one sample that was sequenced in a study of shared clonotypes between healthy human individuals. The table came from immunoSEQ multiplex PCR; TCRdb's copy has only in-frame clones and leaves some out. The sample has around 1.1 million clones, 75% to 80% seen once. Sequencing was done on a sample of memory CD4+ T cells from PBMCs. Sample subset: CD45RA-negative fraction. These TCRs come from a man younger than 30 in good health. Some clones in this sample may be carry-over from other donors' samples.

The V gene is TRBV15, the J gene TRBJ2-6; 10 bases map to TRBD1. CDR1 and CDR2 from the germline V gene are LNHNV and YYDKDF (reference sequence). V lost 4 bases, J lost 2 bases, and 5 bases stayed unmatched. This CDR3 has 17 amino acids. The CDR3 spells CATSMGQGSPGANVLTF. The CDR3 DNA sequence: TGTGCCACCAGCATGGGACAGGGGAGCCCTGGGGCCAACGTCCTGACTTTC.

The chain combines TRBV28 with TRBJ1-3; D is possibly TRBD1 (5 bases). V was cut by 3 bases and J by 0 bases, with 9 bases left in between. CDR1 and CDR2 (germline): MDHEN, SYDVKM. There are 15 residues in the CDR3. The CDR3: CASSLGLLSGNTIYF. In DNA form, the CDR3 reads TGTGCCAGCAGTTTGGGACTCCTCTCTGGAAACACCATATATTTT. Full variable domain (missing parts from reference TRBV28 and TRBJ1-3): DVKVTQSSRYLVKRTGEKVFLECVQDMDHENMFWYRQDPGLGLRLIYFSYDVKMKEKGDIPEGYSVSREKKERFSLILESASTNQTSMYLCASSLGLLSGNTIYFGEGSWLTVV.

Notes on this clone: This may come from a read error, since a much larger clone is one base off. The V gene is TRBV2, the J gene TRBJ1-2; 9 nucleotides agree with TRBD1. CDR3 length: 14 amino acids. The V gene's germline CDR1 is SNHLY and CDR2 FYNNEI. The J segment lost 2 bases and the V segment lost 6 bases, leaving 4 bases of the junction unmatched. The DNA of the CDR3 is TGTGCCAGCAGCCCCGGGACAGGGAACTATGGCTACACCTTC. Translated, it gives CASSPGTGNYGYTF.